The 32 T cell receptor beta chains listed next were all sequenced from one sample in a study of T-cell reconstitution after alpha-beta-depleted transplantation in children. Unique molecular identifiers were incorporated into the prepared TCRbeta library. Via MiXCR, TCRdb re-called the PCR reads, giving one row per CDR3 protein. Of 210,000 or so distinct CDR3 sequences listed, 11% are singletons. The starting material was PBMCs, obtained before TCRalphabeta/CD19-depleted stem cell transplant. Receptor source: a child less than two years old with acute myeloid leukemia, due to receive a stem cell transplant.

This chain uses TRBV20-1 with TRBJ2-1, with a tentative D call TRBD1 (5 bases). The CDR3 is 15 amino acids. Trimming removed 5 bases at V and 4 bases at J, with 18 bases between. Germline assignment: CDR1 DFQATT and CDR2 SNEGSKA (reference sequence). The DNA for the CDR3 is TGCAGTGCTGGGGCCGCAGTTTCGGGTTACAATGAGCAGTTCTTC. Translation: CSAGAAVSGYNEQFF.

This clonotype was counted many times. This chain joins TRBV20-1 and TRBJ2-3; maybe TRBD2 (6 bases). The CDR3 runs 14 residues. Germline V gives CDR1 DFQATT, CDR2 SNEGSKA (reference sequence). Trimming took 6 bases from V and 2 from J, leaving 15 bases between them. Here the CDR3 reads CSARHSGPTDTQYF. CDR3 coding DNA: TGCAGTGCCAGACATAGCGGTCCCACAGATACGCAGTATTTT.

This clonotype was found many times. The CDR3 here is CASSRGLVIDEQFF. The CDR3 DNA reads as TGTGCCAGCAGCCGCGGACTAGTTATCGATGAGCAGTTCTTC. The genes are TRBV14 and TRBJ2-1, with 7 positions matching TRBD2. The CDR3 loop spans 14 amino acids. Germline CDR1 reads SGHDN; CDR2 reads FVKESK. Unmatched junction bases numbered 8, after V lost 4 bases and J lost 8 bases.

Ten or more counts support this clonotype. The V call is TRBV20-1, the J call TRBJ2-1; a possible D gene is TRBD2 (5 bases). The CDR3 runs 15 residues. Germline loops: CDR1 DFQATT, CDR2 SNEGSKA (reference sequence). V gave up 0 bases and J gave up 2 bases, with 11 bases separating them. CDR3 in DNA: TGCAGTGCTAGAGATAACGGGAAGGCCTACAATGAGCAGTTCTTC. It yields the protein CSARDNGKAYNEQFF.

This clonotype has at least ten counts. The genes are TRBV20-1 and TRBJ2-3; TRBD1 aligns across 8 bases. V shed 6 bases and J 2 bases; nucleotides not matched to a gene: 7. Germline V CDR1 and CDR2: DFQATT, SNEGSKA (reference sequence). The CDR3 has 14 residues. The CDR3 reads CSASRQGLTDTQYF. For the CDR3, the DNA is TGCAGTGCCTCGAGACAGGGGCTCACAGATACGCAGTATTTT.

Of note for this clonotype: Since a much larger clone is just one base distant, this may be a read error. The V and J genes are TRBV24-1 and TRBJ2-5; possibly TRBD1 for D (5 bases). The length of the CDR3 is 14 residues. Per the germline V gene, CDR1 is KGHDR and CDR2 is SFDVKD. CDR3 region: CATSDRGREETQSF. For the CDR3, the DNA is TGTGCCACCAGTGATAGGGGAAGGGAAGAGACCCAGTCCTTC.

This clonotype was found once. The junction differs from germline at one of its ends, possibly a read error. This rearrangement joins TRBV25-1 to TRBJ2-7, with D tentatively TRBD1 (7 bases). CDR1 and CDR2 (germline): MGHDK, SYGVNS. The CDR3 spans 14 residues. CDR3 nucleotides: TGTGCCAGCAGTGAAGCGGAGGGGGCGAGGGAGCAGTCCTTC. This translates into CASSEAEGAREQSF.

This clonotype is judged medium-sized. The chain is built from TRBV7-2 and TRBJ2-3; TRBD2 matches 16 bases. V trimming: 3 bases; J trimming: 3 bases; junction bases outside the gene matches: 9. The CDR3 runs to 19 residues. Germline-derived CDR1 and CDR2 are SGHTA and FQGNSA. The CDR3 DNA reads TGTGCCAGCAGCTTCCGGGGACTAGCGGGAGGGCCAATGACAGATACGCAGTATTTT. Its protein product is CASSFRGLAGGPMTDTQYF.

This chain links TRBV4-3 with TRBJ1-1; weak D call: TRBD1 (5 bases). The CDR3 covers 13 residues. V was pared by 1 base and J by 6 bases, with 9 bases between. Germline V gene lookup returns CDR1 LGHNA and CDR2 YSLEER. The CDR3 spells CASSQVLGPEAFF. CDR3 DNA sequence: TGCGCCAGCAGCCAAGTATTGGGACCTGAAGCTTTCTTT.

This clonotype was detected ten times or more. The chain has TRBV3-1 and TRBJ2-3; tentatively, D is TRBD2 (6 bases). The CDR3 length is 15 residues. Trimming took 5 bases from V and 1 from J, leaving 13 bases between them. The germline gives CDR1 LGHDT, CDR2 YNNKEL (reference sequence). CDR3 in DNA: TGTGCCAGCAGCACACGGAGGGCCCGCACAGATACGCAGTATTTT. Protein product: CASSTRRARTDTQYF.

This chain links TRBV20-1 with TRBJ2-5, with TRBD2 matching over 14 bases. CDR1 and CDR2 from the germline V gene are DFQATT and SNEGSKA (reference sequence). The CDR3 spans 14 residues. V lost 6 bases, J lost 4 bases, and 4 bases stayed unmatched. Here the CDR3 reads CSAWGLAGVETQYF. The CDR3, as DNA: TGCAGTGCCTGGGGACTAGCGGGAGTAGAGACCCAGTACTTC.

The rearrangement uses TRBV7-2 and TRBJ2-3, with D maybe TRBD2 (6 bases). This CDR3 spans 16 amino acids. CDR1 and CDR2 from the germline V gene are SGHTA and FQGNSA. Trimming removed 0 bases from V and 4 bases from J, with 14 bases in between. The CDR3 spells CASSLATSDYADTQYF. The CDR3 DNA reads as TGTGCCAGCAGCTTAGCGACTAGTGACTATGCAGATACGCAGTATTTT.

This clonotype was observed many times. The rearrangement uses TRBV10-3 and TRBJ1-2; D is ambiguous. The ends were cut back, 4 bases at V and 4 bases at J, with 16 bases in the middle. The CDR3 spans 15 residues. Germline-derived CDR1 and CDR2 are ENHRY and SYGVKD. Here the CDR3 DNA reads TGTGCCATCAGTGTTCCAGCCGGGCCAACCTATGGCTACACCTTC. Translating it yields CAISVPAGPTYGYTF.

Turning to this clonotype: A much larger clone differs by one base, so this may be a read error. This chain connects TRBV3-1 to TRBJ1-1; D is perhaps TRBD1 (5 bases). The germline CDR1 and CDR2 sequences are LGHDT and YNNKEL (reference sequence). CDR3 length: 16 residues. As DNA, the CDR3 is TGTGCCAACAGCCAAGATTTCCAGGGAAGGAACACTGAAGCTTTCTTT. Encoded protein: CANSQDFQGRNTEAFF.

This clonotype was detected many times. This rearrangement joins TRBV14 to TRBJ2-4, with D perhaps matching TRBD1 (7 bases). Germline-derived CDR1 and CDR2 are SGHDN and FVKESK. The CDR3 runs 14 residues. The V and J ends lost 6 bases and 4 bases respectively, with 13 bases between them. CDR3 in DNA: TGTGCCAGCAGGGACGCGGGACAGAAAAACATTCAGTACTTC. It codes for CASRDAGQKNIQYF.

CDR3 in amino acids: CASGTGVYTGELFF. The CDR3 bases are TGTGCCAGCGGGACAGGGGTTTACACCGGGGAGCTGTTTTTT. The rearrangement uses TRBV6-1 and TRBJ2-2; TRBD1 aligns across 10 bases. The CDR3 runs 14 residues. J lost 3 bases, V lost 8 bases, and 3 bases had no gene match. The germline gives CDR1 MNHNS, CDR2 SASEGT.

This clonotype was found many times. V usage is TRBV7-2 and J usage is TRBJ2-7; possible D gene TRBD2, 6 bases. There are 12 residues in the CDR3. V lost 8 bases and J lost 2, with 10 bases in between. Germline values: CDR1 SGHTA, CDR2 FQGNSA. CDR3 in DNA: TGTGCCAGCGGGCGCGGGACCTACGAGCAGTACTTC. Protein: CASGRGTYEQYF.

The chain employs TRBV30 and TRBJ1-3; possibly TRBD1 for D (6 bases). The length of the CDR3 is 13 residues. Germline CDR1 reads GTSNPN; CDR2 reads SVGIG (reference sequence). CDR3: CATQGSSGNTIYF. The CDR3, as DNA: TGTGCTACCCAGGGGTCCTCTGGAAACACCATATATTTT.

This clonotype was observed many times. V usage is TRBV7-2 and J usage is TRBJ2-7; 11 bases are a match to TRBD2. Per the germline V gene, CDR1 is SGHTA and CDR2 is FQGNSA. The ends lost 4 bases at V and 0 bases at J; junction bases unmatched: 5. This CDR3 is 16 amino acids long. This CDR3 reads CASSSGTSGYSYEQYF. The DNA of the CDR3 is TGTGCCAGCAGCTCAGGGACTAGCGGATACTCCTACGAGCAGTACTTC. Full variable domain (missing parts from reference TRBV7-2 and TRBJ2-7): GAGVSQSPSNKVTEKGKDVELRCDPISGHTALYWYRQSLGQGLEFLIYFQGNSAPDKSGLPSDRFSAERTGGSVSTLTIQRTQQEDSAVYLCASSSGTSGYSYEQYFGPGTRLTVT.

V gene TRBV18 combines with J gene TRBJ1-6, with a tentative D call TRBD1 (5 bases). Germline loops: CDR1 KGHSH, CDR2 LQKENI. This CDR3 contains 14 residues. V was shortened by 1 base and J by 9 bases, with 10 bases between the two germline ends. The CDR3 DNA is TGTGCCAGCTCACCACAGGGAAGGGGTTCACCCCTCCACTTT. It specifies CASSPQGRGSPLHF.

The chain carries TRBV7-8 and TRBJ1-1; D is ambiguous. CDR1 and CDR2 from the germline V gene are SGHVS and FQNEAQ. This CDR3 has 13 residues. V shed 5 bases and J shed 4 bases, with 11 bases lying between them. The CDR3 loop is CASSPIWGTEAFF. CDR3 nucleotides: TGTGCCAGCAGCCCTATTTGGGGCACTGAAGCTTTCTTT.

This clonotype was seen many times. The chain uses TRBV4-1 and TRBJ1-4; D not certain. Germline-derived CDR1 and CDR2 are MGHRA and YSYEKL. Trimming pared 3 bases from V and 5 bases from J, leaving 19 bases between. The CDR3 sequence is 17 residues long. This CDR3 reads CASSHDQRKRVNEKLFF. The CDR3 coding sequence is TGCGCCAGCAGCCATGACCAGCGGAAGAGGGTAAATGAAAAACTGTTTTTT.

Many counts were recorded for this clonotype. The chain uses TRBV7-9 and TRBJ2-1; 7 bases line up with TRBD1. Germline assignment: CDR1 SEHNR and CDR2 FQNEAQ (reference sequence). The V segment lost 2 bases and the J segment 5 bases; nucleotides outside the gene matches: 6. This CDR3 spans 15 amino acids. In DNA form, the CDR3 reads TGTGCCAGCAGCTTAACACAGGGGACGGACAATGAGCAGTTCTTC. Amino acid sequence: CASSLTQGTDNEQFF.

This clonotype was counted many times. The gene calls are TRBV28 and TRBJ1-2; 8 bases match TRBD1. J gave up 8 bases and V 6 bases, and 14 bases lay outside the gene matches. Germline lookup yields CDR1 MDHEN and CDR2 SYDVKM. The CDR3 loop spans 15 amino acids. For the CDR3, the DNA is TGTGCCAGCAGGACAGGGGAACGAGGGTCAAGGGGCTACACCTTC. Translating gives CASRTGERGSRGYTF.

This clonotype was picked up many times. The chain recombines TRBV6-2 or TRBV6-3 with TRBJ2-3; TRBD2 might be the D (6 bases). The germline V gene has CDR1 MNHEY and CDR2 SVGEGT. The CDR3 length is 15 residues. With 3 bases removed from V and 2 bases from J, the gap between germline ends came to 12 bases. The CDR3 DNA follows: TGTGCCAGCAGTTATGAGGCTAGCGTCACAGATACGCAGTATTTT. This encodes CASSYEASVTDTQYF.

The chain is built from TRBV10-3 and TRBJ1-2, with D possibly being TRBD1 (6 bases). The CDR3 runs 15 residues. Germline CDR1 is ENHRY and CDR2 is SYGVKD. V lost 0 bases, J lost 5 bases, and 13 bases lay in between. CDR3 sequence: CAISESLGGAYGYTF. In nucleotides, the CDR3 is TGTGCCATCAGTGAGTCATTGGGGGGCGCTTATGGCTACACCTTC.

This clonotype was recorded at least ten times. This CDR3 reads CASSARDREVVAFF. The CDR3 nucleotides are TGTGCCAGCAGCGCGAGGGACAGGGAGGTGGTAGCTTTCTTT. The genes are TRBV7-9 and TRBJ1-1; 9 bases match TRBD1. V lost 5 bases, J lost 10 bases, and 11 bases stayed unmatched. CDR3 length: 14 amino acids. CDR1 is SEHNR, CDR2 FQNEAQ, per germline (reference sequence).

In this sample, this clonotype turned up a few times. A much larger clone lies a single base off, so this may be a read error. The chain links TRBV20-1 to TRBJ2-7, with 9 bases matching TRBD2. This CDR3 is built from 12 residues. Germline V gene lookup returns CDR1 DFQATT and CDR2 SNEGSKA (reference sequence). The CDR3 DNA sequence: TGCAGTGCTAGTAGCGGGAGTTACGAGCAGTCCTTC. Protein sequence: CSASSGSYEQSF.

This clonotype was detected ten times or more. This chain joins TRBV7-9 and TRBJ1-1; D is undetermined. The CDR3 sequence is 15 residues long. The V gene's germline CDR1 is SEHNR and CDR2 FQNEAQ (reference sequence). With 5 bases removed from V and 0 bases from J, the gap between germline ends came to 13 bases. For the CDR3, the DNA is TGTGCCAGCAGCCCTAGCGCGGGCTTGAACACTGAAGCTTTCTTT. Protein product: CASSPSAGLNTEAFF.

This clonotype was picked up many times. CDR3 region: CSVEDEGSSYEQYF. The CDR3, as DNA: TGCAGCGTTGAAGATGAGGGGAGCTCCTACGAGCAGTACTTC. The genes are TRBV29-1 and TRBJ2-7, with D possibly called TRBD1 or TRBD2 (5 bases each). The V end was cut by 0 bases, the J end by 0 bases, with 9 bases between. The CDR3 sequence is 14 residues long. CDR1 and CDR2 from the germline V gene are SQVTM and ANQGSEA.

J is TRBJ1-1 and V is TRBV2; 7 bases align to TRBD1. Germline V gene sequence: CDR1 SNHLY, CDR2 FYNNEI. CDR3 length equals 14 residues. In DNA, the CDR3 is TGTACCTTCATGGCCAGGGGGTTTGGCACTGAAGCTTTCTTT. Translated, it gives CTFMARGFGTEAFF.

V gene TRBV5-1 combines with J gene TRBJ1-2; 7 bases are shared with TRBD1. CDR3 size: 13 residues. With 1 base clipped from V and 8 bases from J, the junction kept 5 bases outside the gene matches. Germline assignment: CDR1 SGHRS and CDR2 YFSETQ. CDR3 sequence reads: CASSLIARGGYTF. The CDR3 DNA reads TGCGCCAGCAGCTTGATCGCCAGGGGGGGCTACACCTTC.